The clone carrying this T cell receptor (beta chain) was counted many times. Its antigen is undetermined. The CDR3 covers 14 residues. Germline CDR1 reads SEHNR; CDR2 reads FQNEAQ (reference sequence). The V and J ends lost 3 bases and 3 bases, in that order; junction bases with no gene match: 4. This specimen belongs to a study of early T cells in non-severe SARS-CoV-2 infection. Across the whole study: Sequenced material consisted of bulk RNA (from unsorted whole blood), and chains were unpaired.

As part of library construction, unique molecular identifiers were attached to individual cDNA molecules. MiXCR was run by TCRdb on the 5' RACE reads, yielding one entry per CDR3 protein. The sample comprises some 29,000 distinct CDR3 sequences, about 5% of which are singletons, and 11% rests with the top ten. The study's findings and limits: A preference for anti-spike CD8 responses marked VDJdb matching, which missed private and CD4 specificities.

The source of this sequence is an adult who was a healthcare worker with PCR-confirmed SARS-CoV-2 infection or an uninfected control (not recorded which). Sequenced: whole blood. The gene calls are TRBV7-9 and TRBJ2-7, with 8 bases matching TRBD1. The CDR3 loop is CASSFPDRGYEQYF. Written as DNA, the CDR3 is TGTGCCAGCAGCTTTCCCGACAGGGGCTACGAGCAGTACTTC.